This T cell receptor (beta chain) came from a study of blood T cells in healthy people across ages. The overall study: Capturing about one barcoded beta molecule per two T cells was achieved by template switching. General observations from the study: Higher diversity and more naive CD4+ cells were features of long-lived donors, compared to aged donors. Roughly linear declines in TCR beta diversity per million T cells occurred with age.

Individuals who donated were healthy Caucasians from Russia aged roughly 6 to 90. A J-beta primer mix and a sample-barcoded 5' primer were used in a second PCR of about 7 to 11 cycles. TCRdb analysed the 5' RACE reads with MiXCR anew, one entry per CDR3 protein. The sample consists of fewer than 900,000 distinct CDR3 sequences, 49% of them appearing once. In regard to this clonotype: Its antigen is currently unknown.

The V gene lost 1 base and the J gene lost 2 bases, with 11 bases spanning the gap. Looked up from germline, CDR1 is LGHNA and CDR2 is YSLEER. The CDR3 is 15 amino acids. The V call is TRBV4-3, the J call TRBJ1-1, with D unresolved. Sequenced sample: blood. The TCR sequence derives from a woman aged 55-69 years in good health. The CDR3 DNA reads as TGCGCCAGCAGCCAAGCGTCTCTTAGTAACACTGAAGCTTTCTTT. Translating it yields CASSQASLSNTEAFF.